This TCR beta chain stems from a study of T cell responses to AZD1222 COVID-19 vaccine. At the level of the study: Pooled samples include second doses given at about 4 or 12 weeks.

Details on this clone: The target antigen is unknown.

Germline V gene sequence: CDR1 LGHNA, CDR2 YSLEER. The CDR3 has 14 residues. V was trimmed by 0 bases and J by 10 bases, leaving 15 bases between them. Broader study findings: The study sampled repertoires only after the peak T cell response. Nearly half of spike-specific TCRs reportedly go after variant regions that carry no mutations. The study found Spike-specific TCR breadth and depth rose after two AZD1222 doses.

TCRdb's table, derived via immunoSEQ multiplex PCR, lists solely in-frame clones and lacks some. The sample has about 150,000 clones, about 93% seen once. Sample: peripheral blood, taken on day 0 of AZD1222 vaccination. The rearrangement links TRBV4-3 to TRBJ1-1, with D perhaps matching TRBD1 (6 bases). This TCR derives from an adult in good health. This CDR3 reads CASSQEIGGLVAFF. The CDR3 region has the DNA TGCGCCAGCAGCCAAGAGATCGGGGGGCTTGTAGCTTTCTTT.